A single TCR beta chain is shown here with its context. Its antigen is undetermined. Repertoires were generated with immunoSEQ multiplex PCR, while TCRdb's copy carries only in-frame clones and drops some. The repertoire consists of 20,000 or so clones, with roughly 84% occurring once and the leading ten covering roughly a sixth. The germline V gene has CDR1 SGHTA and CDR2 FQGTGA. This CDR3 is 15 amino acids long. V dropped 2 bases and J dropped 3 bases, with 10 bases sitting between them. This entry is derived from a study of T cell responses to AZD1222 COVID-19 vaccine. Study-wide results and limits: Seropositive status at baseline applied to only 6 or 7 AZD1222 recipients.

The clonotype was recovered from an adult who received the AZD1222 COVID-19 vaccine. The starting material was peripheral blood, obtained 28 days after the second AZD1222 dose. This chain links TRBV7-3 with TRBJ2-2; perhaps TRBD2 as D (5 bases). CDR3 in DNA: TGTGCCAGCAGCTTAGAGGGAGTTGACACCGGGGAGCTGTTTTTT. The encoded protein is CASSLEGVDTGELFF.